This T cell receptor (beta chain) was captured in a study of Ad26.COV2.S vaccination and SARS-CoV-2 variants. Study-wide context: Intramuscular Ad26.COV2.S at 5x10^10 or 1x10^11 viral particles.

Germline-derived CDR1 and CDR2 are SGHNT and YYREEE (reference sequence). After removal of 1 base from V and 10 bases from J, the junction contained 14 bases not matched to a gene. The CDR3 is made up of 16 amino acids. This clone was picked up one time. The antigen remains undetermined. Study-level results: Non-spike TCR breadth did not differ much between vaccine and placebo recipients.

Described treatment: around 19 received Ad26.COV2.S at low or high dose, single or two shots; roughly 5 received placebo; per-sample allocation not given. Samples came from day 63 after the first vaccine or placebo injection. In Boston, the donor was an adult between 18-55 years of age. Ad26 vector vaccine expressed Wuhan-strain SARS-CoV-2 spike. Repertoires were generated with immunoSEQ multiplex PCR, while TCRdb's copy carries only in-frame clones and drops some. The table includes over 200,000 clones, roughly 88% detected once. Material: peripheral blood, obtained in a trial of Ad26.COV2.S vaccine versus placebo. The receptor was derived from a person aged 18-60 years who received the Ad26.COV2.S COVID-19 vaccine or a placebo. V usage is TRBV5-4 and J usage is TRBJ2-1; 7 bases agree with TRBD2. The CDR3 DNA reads TGTGCCAGCAGCTTGCCTACTGGACTAGGGGCAGGGGAGCAGTTCTTC. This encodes CASSLPTGLGAGEQFF. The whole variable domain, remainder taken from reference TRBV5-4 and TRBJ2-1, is ETGVTQSPTHLIKTRGQQVTLRCSSQSGHNTVSWYQQALGQGPQFIFQYYREEENGRGNFPPRFSGLQFPNYSSELNVNALELDDSALYLCASSLPTGLGAGEQFFGPGTRLTVL.